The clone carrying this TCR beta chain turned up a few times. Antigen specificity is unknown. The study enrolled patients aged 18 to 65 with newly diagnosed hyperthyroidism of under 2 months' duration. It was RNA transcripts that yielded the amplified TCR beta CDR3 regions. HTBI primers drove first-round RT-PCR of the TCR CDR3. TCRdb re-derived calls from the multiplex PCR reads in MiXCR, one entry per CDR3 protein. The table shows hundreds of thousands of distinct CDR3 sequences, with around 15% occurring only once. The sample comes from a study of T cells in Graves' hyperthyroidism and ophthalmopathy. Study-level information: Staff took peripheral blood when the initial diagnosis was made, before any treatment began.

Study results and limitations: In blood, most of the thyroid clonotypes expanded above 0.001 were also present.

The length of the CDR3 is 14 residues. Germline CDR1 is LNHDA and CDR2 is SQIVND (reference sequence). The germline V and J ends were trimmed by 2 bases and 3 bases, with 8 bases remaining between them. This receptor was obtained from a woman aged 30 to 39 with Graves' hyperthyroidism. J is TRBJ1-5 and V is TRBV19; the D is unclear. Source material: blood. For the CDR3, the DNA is TGTGCCAGTAGTATAAGAGGGCACAATCAGCCCCAGCATTTT. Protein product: CASSIRGHNQPQHF.